This T cell receptor (beta chain) was sequenced in a study of T-cell reconstitution after alpha-beta-depleted transplantation in children. This clonotype came up a few times. As yet, its antigen is unknown. V dropped 3 bases and J dropped 4; count of bases not matched to a gene: 6. The CDR3 covers 16 residues. Germline lookup yields CDR1 LNHDA and CDR2 SQIVND (reference sequence). Unique molecular identifiers were built into the TCRbeta library. TCRdb called the PCR reads again in MiXCR, with one record for every CDR3 protein. This repertoire shows approximately 230,000 distinct CDR3 sequences, approximately 24% found once; its top ten account for about 5%. General study results and limits: Two months or so post-transplant, alpha-beta T cells reportedly derived from several hundred expanded graft clones.

This TCR was recovered from a female patient aged 2 to 10 who had a stem cell transplant for congenital amegakaryocytic thrombocytopenia, so the T cells may come from the graft donor. The V call is TRBV19, the J call TRBJ2-2; 9 nucleotides line up with TRBD1. The sample consisted of PBMCs, mostly from graft donor cells, taken 360 days after TCRalphabeta/CD19-depleted stem cell transplant. CDR3 sequence (DNA): TGTGCCAGTAGTATTTTCTGGGACAGGGCCACCGGGGAGCTGTTTTTT. The encoded protein is CASSIFWDRATGELFF.